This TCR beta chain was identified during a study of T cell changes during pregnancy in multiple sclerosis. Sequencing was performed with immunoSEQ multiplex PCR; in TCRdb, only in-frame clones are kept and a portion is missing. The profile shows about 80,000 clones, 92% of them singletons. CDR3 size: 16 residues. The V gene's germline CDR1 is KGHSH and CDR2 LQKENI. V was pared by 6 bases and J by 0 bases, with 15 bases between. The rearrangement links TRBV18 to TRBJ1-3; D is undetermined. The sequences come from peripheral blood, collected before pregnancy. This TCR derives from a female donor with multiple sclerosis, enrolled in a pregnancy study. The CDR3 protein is CASSPPGGYSGNTIYF. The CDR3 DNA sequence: TGTGCCAGCTCCCCTCCCGGAGGCTACTCTGGAAACACCATATATTTT.